The entry below describes one TCR beta chain. The record originates from a study of cytomegalovirus exposure and HLA in healthy donors. Study-level information: Early on, a data release was issued that held 80 million or so unique TCRs from HLA-typed donors.

The PCR employed 60 Vbeta primers together with 13 Jbeta primers. Sequencing was performed with immunoSEQ multiplex PCR; in TCRdb, only in-frame clones are kept and a portion is missing. This table holds some 100,000 clones, 75% to 85% found once. Trimming shortened V by 3 bases and J by 7 bases, and 11 bases separated the two germline ends. This CDR3 is 13 amino acids long. Germline values: CDR1 SGHRS, CDR2 YFSETQ. This receptor was identified in a woman aged 18-35 years in good health and CMV-seronegative. Sequencing was done on a sample of PBMCs. J is TRBJ2-1 and V is TRBV5-1; weak D call: TRBD1 (6 bases). The CDR3 sequence is CASSSLQGNEQFF. CDR3 nucleotides: TGCGCCAGCAGCTCTTTACAGGGAAATGAGCAGTTCTTC.